This T cell receptor (beta chain) emerged from a study of Ad26.COV2.S vaccination and SARS-CoV-2 variants. The sample holds one count of this clone. Libraries were prepared by immunoSEQ multiplex PCR; TCRdb keeps only in-frame clonotypes and omits some of them. The sample yields about 680,000 clones, more than 80% seen once. The sample's treatment: about 20 received Ad26.COV2.S at low or high dose, single or two shots; 5 received placebo; per-sample allocation not given. All samples were drawn on day 63, counting from the first vaccine or placebo injection. V gave up 6 bases and J gave up 0 bases, with 15 bases separating them. This CDR3 has 16 residues.

The source was peripheral blood, collected in a trial of Ad26.COV2.S vaccine versus placebo. The V call is TRBV23-1, the J call TRBJ1-5; a weak D match, TRBD1 (6 bases). TRBV23-1 is an ORF; its function is uncertain. This receptor was obtained from a person aged 18-60 years who received the Ad26.COV2.S COVID-19 vaccine or a placebo. The CDR3 DNA reads TGCGCCAGCAGCCAACTCGACAGGTATAGCAATCAGCCCCAGCATTTT. This sequence encodes CASSQLDRYSNQPQHF.